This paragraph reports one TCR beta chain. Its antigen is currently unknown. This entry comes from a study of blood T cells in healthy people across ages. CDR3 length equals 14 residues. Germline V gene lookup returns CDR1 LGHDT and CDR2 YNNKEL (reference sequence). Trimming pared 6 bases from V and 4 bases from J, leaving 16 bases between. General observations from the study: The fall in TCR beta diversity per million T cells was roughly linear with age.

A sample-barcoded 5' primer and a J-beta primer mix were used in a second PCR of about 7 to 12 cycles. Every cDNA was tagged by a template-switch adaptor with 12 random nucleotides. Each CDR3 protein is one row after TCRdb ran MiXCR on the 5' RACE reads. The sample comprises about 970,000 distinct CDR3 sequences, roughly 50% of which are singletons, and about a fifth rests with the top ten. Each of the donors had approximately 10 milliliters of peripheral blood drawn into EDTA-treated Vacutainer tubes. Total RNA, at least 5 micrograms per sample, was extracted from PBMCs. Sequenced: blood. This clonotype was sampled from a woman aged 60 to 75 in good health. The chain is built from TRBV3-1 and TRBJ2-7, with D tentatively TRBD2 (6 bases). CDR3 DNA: TGTGCCAGCAGGGGGGACTCCGAAAGGTACGAGCAGTACTTC. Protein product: CASRGDSERYEQYF.